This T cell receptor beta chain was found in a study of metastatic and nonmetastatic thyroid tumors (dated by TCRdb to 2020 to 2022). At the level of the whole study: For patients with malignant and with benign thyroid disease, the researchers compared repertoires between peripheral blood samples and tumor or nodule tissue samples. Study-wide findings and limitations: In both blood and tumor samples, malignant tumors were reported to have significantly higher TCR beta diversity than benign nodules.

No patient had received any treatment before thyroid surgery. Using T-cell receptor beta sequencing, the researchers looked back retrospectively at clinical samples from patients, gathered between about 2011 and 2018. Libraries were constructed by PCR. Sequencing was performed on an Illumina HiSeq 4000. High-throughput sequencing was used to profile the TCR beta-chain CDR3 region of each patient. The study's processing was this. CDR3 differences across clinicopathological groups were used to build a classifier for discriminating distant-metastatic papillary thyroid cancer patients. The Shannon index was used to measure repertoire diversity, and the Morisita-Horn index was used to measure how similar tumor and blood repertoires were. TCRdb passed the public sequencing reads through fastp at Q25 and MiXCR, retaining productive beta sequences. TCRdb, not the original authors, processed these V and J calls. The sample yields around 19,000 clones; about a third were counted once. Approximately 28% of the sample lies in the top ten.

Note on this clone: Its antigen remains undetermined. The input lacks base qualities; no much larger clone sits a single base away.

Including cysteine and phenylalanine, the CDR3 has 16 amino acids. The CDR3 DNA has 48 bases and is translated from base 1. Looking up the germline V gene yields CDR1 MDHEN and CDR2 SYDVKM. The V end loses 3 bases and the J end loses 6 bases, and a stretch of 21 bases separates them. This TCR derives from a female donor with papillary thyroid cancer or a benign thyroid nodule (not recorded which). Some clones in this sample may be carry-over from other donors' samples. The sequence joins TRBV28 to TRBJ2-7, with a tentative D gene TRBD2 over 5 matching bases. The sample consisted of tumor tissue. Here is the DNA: TGTGCCAGCAGTTTCCCGGGATCGGTAAAGATGCTCGAGCAGTACTTC. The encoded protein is CASSFPGSVKMLEQYF.